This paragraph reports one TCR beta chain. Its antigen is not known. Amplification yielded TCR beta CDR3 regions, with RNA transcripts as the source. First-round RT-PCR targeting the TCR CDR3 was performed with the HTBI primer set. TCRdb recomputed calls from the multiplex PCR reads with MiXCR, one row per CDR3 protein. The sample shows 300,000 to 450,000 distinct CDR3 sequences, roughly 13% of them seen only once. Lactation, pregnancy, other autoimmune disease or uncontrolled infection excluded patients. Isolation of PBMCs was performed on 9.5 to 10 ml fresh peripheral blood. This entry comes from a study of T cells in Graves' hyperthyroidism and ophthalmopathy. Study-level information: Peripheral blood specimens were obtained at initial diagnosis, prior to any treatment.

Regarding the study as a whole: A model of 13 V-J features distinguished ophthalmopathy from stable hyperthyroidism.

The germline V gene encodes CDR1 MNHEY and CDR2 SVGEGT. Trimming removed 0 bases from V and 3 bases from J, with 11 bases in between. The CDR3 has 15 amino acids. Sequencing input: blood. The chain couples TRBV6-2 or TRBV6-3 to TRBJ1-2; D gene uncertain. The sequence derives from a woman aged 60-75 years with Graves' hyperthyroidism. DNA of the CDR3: TGTGCCAGCAGTTACTCGAGGGAGTCACACTATGGCTACACCTTC. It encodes CASSYSRESHYGYTF.